This record concerns one T cell receptor (beta chain) sequence. Antigen specificity is unknown. This sample stems from a study of cytomegalovirus exposure and HLA in healthy donors. Study-level results: Sequencing artifact likely explains a cluster of highly shared sequence variants. Presence/absence analyses assumed roughly uniform sequencing depth across donors. No immune exposure information besides CMV serostatus was available.

Amplification used 60 Vbeta primers and 13 Jbeta primers. Study processing details: In a later analysis, 8.5 million to 14 million of some 80 million unique beta chains occurred in at least two donors. Using immunoSEQ multiplex PCR, the repertoire was profiled, and TCRdb retains in-frame clones only, with some absent. V, J and clone size are taken as reported in that table, and D and trimming were inferred from the DNA itself. The sample contains about 200,000 clones, around 87% of which appear only once. The J segment lost 7 bases and the V segment lost 0 bases, leaving 3 bases of the junction unmatched. CDR1 is SGHTA, CDR2 FQGNSA, per germline. The length of the CDR3 is 14 residues.

The clonotype originates from a man aged 30 to 39 in good health and CMV-seronegative. Sequenced input: PBMCs. The chain recombines TRBV7-2 with TRBJ1-2; 9 bases match TRBD1. The CDR3 DNA follows: TGTGCCAGCAGCTTAGCGGGACAGGGCCTTGGCTACACCTTC. This sequence encodes CASSLAGQGLGYTF.